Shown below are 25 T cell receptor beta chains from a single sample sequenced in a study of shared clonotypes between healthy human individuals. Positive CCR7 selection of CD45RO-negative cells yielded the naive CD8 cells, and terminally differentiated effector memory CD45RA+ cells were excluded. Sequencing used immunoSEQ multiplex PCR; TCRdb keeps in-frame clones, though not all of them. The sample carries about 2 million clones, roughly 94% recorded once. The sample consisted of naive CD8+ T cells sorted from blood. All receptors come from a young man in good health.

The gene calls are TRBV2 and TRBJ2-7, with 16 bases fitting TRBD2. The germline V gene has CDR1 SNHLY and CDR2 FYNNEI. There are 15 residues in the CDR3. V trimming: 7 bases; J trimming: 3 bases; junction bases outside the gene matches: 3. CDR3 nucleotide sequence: TGTGCCAGCAAAGGGACTAGCGGGAGGGACTACGAGCAGTACTTC. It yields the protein CASKGTSGRDYEQYF.

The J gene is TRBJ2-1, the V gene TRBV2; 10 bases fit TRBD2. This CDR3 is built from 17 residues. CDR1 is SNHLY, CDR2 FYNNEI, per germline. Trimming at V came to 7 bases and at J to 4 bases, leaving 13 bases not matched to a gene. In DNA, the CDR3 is TGTGCCAGCACCAGTACCCGGCTAGCGGGGGTTTACAATGAGCAGTTCTTC. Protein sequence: CASTSTRLAGVYNEQFF.

The CDR3 loop is CASSEDRVEQFF. The DNA of the CDR3 is TGTGCCAGCAGTGAAGACAGGGTTGAGCAGTTCTTC. V gene TRBV25-1 combines with J gene TRBJ2-1, with TRBD1 matching over 7 bases. J lost 9 bases, V lost 2 bases, and 1 base had no gene match. CDR3 size: 12 residues. Per the germline V gene, CDR1 is MGHDK and CDR2 is SYGVNS.

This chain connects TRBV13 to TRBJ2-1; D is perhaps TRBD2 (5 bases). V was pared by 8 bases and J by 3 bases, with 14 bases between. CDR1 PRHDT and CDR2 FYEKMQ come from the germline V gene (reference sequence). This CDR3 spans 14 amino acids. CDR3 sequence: CASSGIGNYNEQFF. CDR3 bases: TGTGCCAGCTCGGGAATTGGGAACTACAATGAGCAGTTCTTC.

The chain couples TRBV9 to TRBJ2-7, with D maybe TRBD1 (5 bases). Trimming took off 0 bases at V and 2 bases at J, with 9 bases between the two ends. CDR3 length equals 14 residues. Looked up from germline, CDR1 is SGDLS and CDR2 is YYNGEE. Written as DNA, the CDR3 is TGTGCCAGCAGCGTAGAAGTGGACACCTACGAGCAGTACTTC. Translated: CASSVEVDTYEQYF.

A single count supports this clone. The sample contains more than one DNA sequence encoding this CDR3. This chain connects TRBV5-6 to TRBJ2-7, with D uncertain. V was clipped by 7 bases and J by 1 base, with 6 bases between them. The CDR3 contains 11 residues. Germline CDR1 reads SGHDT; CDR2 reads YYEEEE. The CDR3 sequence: CASSASYEQYF. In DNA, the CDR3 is TGTGCCAGCTCGGCATCCTACGAGCAGTACTTC.

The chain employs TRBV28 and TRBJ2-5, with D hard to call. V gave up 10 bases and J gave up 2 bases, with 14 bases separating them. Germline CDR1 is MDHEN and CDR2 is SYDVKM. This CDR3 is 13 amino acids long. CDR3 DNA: TGTGCCACCTCCCTGCCTGTACAAGAGACCCAGTACTTC. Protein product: CATSLPVQETQYF.

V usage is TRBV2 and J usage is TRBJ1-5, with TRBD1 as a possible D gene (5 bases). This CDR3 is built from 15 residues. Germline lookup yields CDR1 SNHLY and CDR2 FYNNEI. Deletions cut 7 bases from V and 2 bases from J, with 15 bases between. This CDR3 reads CASTAPGGGNQPQHF. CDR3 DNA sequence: TGTGCCAGCACCGCCCCGGGAGGGGGCAATCAGCCCCAGCATTTT.

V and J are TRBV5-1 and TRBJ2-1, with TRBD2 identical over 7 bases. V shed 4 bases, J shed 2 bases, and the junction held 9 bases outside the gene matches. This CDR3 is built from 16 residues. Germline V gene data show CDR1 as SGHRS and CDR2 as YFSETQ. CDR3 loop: CASSTTSVYTYNEQFF. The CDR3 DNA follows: TGCGCCAGCAGCACCACTAGCGTATACACCTACAATGAGCAGTTCTTC.

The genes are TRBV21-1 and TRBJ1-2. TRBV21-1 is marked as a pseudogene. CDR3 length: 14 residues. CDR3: CASKGGDQFYGYTF. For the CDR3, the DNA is TGTGCCAGCAAAGGAGGGGACCAATTCTATGGCTACACCTTC.

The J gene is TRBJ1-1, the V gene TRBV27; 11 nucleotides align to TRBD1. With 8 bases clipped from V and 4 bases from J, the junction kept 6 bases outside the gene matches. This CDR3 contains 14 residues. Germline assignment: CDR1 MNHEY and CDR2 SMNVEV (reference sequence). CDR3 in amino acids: CASSRTGGITEAFF. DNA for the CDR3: TGTGCCAGCTCCCGGACAGGGGGCATCACTGAAGCTTTCTTT.

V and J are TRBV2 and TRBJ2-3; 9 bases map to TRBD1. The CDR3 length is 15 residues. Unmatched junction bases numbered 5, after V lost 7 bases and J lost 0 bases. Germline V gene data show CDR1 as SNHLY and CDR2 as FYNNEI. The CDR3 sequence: CASTGGQGSTDTQYF. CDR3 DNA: TGTGCCAGCACCGGAGGACAGGGGAGCACAGATACGCAGTATTTT.

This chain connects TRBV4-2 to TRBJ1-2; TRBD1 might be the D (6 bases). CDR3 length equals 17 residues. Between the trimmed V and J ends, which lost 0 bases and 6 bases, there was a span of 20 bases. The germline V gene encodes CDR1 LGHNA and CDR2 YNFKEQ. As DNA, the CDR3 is TGTGCCAGCAGCCAAGAGGTCTCTGGGGGCGCGTCGGATGGCTACACCTTC. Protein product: CASSQEVSGGASDGYTF.

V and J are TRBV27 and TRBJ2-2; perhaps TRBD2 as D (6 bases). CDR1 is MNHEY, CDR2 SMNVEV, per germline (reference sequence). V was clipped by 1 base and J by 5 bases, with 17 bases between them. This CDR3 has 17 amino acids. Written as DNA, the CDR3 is TGTGCCAGCAGTTTATTGGGGGGACGGACGCCTACCGGGGAGCTGTTTTTT. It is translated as CASSLLGGRTPTGELFF.

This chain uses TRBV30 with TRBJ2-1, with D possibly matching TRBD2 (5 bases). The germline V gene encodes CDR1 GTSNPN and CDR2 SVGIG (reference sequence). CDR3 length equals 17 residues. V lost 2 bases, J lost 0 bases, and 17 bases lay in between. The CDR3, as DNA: TGTGCCTGGAGTTCCCCGGGTGAGGGCCGCTCCTACAATGAGCAGTTCTTC. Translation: CAWSSPGEGRSYNEQFF.

The CDR3 spells CASSLSWGGSETQYF. The DNA of the CDR3 is TGTGCCAGCAGCTTATCATGGGGTGGGAGCGAGACCCAGTACTTC. The chain joins TRBV7-9 to TRBJ2-5; weak D call: TRBD2 (5 bases). Trimming cost V 2 bases and J 5 bases, with 15 bases left between them. This CDR3 has 15 amino acids. Looked up from germline, CDR1 is SEHNR and CDR2 is FQNEAQ (reference sequence).

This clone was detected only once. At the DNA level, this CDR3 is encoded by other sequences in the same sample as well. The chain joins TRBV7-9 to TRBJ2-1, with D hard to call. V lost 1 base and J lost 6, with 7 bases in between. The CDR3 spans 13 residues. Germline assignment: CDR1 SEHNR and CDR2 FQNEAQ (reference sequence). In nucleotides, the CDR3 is TGTGCCAGCAGCTTAGTTCTCCGCAATGAGCAGTTCTTC. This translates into CASSLVLRNEQFF.

The CDR3 DNA reads as TGTGCCAGCTCTAGCGGGAGGGGAGAGTACAATGAGCAGTTCTTC. It specifies CASSSGRGEYNEQFF. V usage is TRBV9 and J usage is TRBJ2-1; TRBD2 matches 12 bases. V lost 7 bases to trimming and J lost 4 bases; unmatched junction nucleotides: 6. CDR1 and CDR2 (germline): SGDLS, YYNGEE. CDR3 size: 15 residues.

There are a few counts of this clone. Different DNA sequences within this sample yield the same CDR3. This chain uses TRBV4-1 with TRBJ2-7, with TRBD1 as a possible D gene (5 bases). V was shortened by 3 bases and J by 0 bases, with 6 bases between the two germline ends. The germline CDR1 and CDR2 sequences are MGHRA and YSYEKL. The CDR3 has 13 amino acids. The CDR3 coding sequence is TGCGCCAGCAGCCACAGGGACTCCTACGAGCAGTACTTC. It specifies CASSHRDSYEQYF.

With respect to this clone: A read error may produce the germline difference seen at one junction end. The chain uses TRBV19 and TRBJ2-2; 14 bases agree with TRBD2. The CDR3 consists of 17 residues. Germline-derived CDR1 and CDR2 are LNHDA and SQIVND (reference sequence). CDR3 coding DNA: TGTGCCAGTAGTACCCGGACTAGCGGGAGGATGGGCGGGGAGCTGTCTTTT. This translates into CASSTRTSGRMGGELSF.

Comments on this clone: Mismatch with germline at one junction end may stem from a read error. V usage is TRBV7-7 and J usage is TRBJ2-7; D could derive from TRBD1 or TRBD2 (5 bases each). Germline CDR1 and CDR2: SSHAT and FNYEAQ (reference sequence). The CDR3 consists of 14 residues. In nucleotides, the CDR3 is TGTGCTAGCAGCTTAAACGGGATGGGGACGGAGCAGTACTTC. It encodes CASSLNGMGTEQYF. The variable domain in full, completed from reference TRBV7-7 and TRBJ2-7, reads GAGVSQSPRYKVTKRGQDVTLRCDPISSHATLYWYQQALGQGPEFLTYFNYEAQPDKSGLPSDRFSAERPEGSISTLTIQRTEQRDSAMYRCASSLNGMGTEQYFGPGTRLTVT.

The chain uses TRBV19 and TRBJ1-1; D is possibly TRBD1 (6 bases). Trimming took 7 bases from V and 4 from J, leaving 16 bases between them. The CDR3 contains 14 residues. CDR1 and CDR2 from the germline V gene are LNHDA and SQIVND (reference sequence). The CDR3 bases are TGTGCCAGTATACACAGGGCGGGAGGCACTGAAGCTTTCTTT. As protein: CASIHRAGGTEAFF.

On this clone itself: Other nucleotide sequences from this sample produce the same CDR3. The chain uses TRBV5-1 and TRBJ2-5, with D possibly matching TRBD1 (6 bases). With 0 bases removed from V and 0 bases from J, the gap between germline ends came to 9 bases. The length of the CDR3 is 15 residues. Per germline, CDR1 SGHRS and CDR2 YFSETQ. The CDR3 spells CASSLEGGYQETQYF. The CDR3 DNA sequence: TGCGCCAGCAGCTTGGAAGGGGGTTACCAAGAGACCCAGTACTTC.

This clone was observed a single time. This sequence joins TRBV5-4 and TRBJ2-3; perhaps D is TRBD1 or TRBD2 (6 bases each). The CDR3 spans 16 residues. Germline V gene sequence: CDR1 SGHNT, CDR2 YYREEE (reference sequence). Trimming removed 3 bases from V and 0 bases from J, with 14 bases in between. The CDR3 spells CASSSDGGHSTDTQYF. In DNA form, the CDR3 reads TGTGCCAGCAGCTCGGACGGGGGCCATAGCACAGATACGCAGTATTTT.

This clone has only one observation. DNA of the CDR3: TGTGCCAGCAGCTGGGGAAACAATGAGCAGTTCTTC. Translation: CASSWGNNEQFF. The rearrangement joins TRBV7-9 to TRBJ2-1; no clear D gene. Germline CDR1 is SEHNR and CDR2 is FQNEAQ (reference sequence). This CDR3 contains 12 residues. With 4 bases removed from V and 5 bases from J, the gap between germline ends came to 6 bases.